The next 18 T cell receptor beta chains were all read from a single sample in a study of T-cell memory formation after mild COVID-19. TCRdb independently ran MiXCR on the 5' RACE reads; one entry per CDR3 protein. There are about 250,000 distinct CDR3 sequences in the sample; 15% occur only once, and over 2% lies in the top ten. The sequenced sample was PBMCs or a T cell subset sorted from them (not recorded which). The source of these receptors is an adult woman who had mild COVID-19 (a few samples of this study predate the infection). Cell type and time point are not known.

Points on this clonotype: The CDR3 ends on some other residue instead of the conserved phenylalanine or tryptophan, so this is likely a read error. The limits of the CDR3 on the DNA are not certain, so only TCRdb's listed CDR3 is given. CDR3 region: CASSFRDGL. The genes are TRBV5-5 and TRBJ1-4; the D segment call TRBD1 is taken from the table without a DNA check. Germline assignment: CDR1 SGHKS and CDR2 YYEKEE (reference sequence). The CDR3 adds up to 9 amino acids, both ends counted.

The chain carries TRBV5-4 and TRBJ1-3; TRBD1 matches at 7 bases. The CDR3 has 15 residues. The germline gives CDR1 SGHNT, CDR2 YYREEE (reference sequence). V was pared by 3 bases and J by 3 bases, with 6 bases of the junction left unmatched. The CDR3 sequence: CASSSGRDSGNTIYF. The CDR3 nucleotides are TGTGCCAGCAGCTCGGGCCGGGACAGTGGAAACACCATATATTTT.

This chain joins TRBV5-1 and TRBJ2-1; maybe TRBD2 (7 bases). CDR3 length equals 16 residues. The V and J ends lost 0 bases and 6 bases respectively, with 16 bases between them. In germline, CDR1 is SGHRS, CDR2 YFSETQ. The CDR3 is CASSLAGGGRPNEQFF. The CDR3 DNA sequence: TGCGCCAGCAGCTTGGCCGGCGGGGGCCGACCCAATGAGCAGTTCTTC. Complete variable domain (other parts from reference TRBV5-1 and TRBJ2-1): KAGVTQTPRYLIKTRGQQVTLSCSPISGHRSVSWYQQTPGQGLQFLFEYFSETQRNKGNFPGRFSGRQFSNSRSEMNVSTLELGDSALYLCASSLAGGGRPNEQFFGPGTRLTVL.

In its sample, this clonotype was seen a few times. The chain links TRBV5-1 to TRBJ2-3, with D unresolved. Deletions cut 0 bases from V and 0 bases from J, with 11 bases between. Germline CDR1 is SGHRS and CDR2 is YFSETQ. The CDR3 sequence is 16 residues long. CDR3 coding DNA: TGCGCCAGCAGCTTGGTCGGTGGGCGGAGCACAGATACGCAGTATTTT. Its protein is CASSLVGGRSTDTQYF.

The table lists this clonotype with a few counts. J is TRBJ2-4 and V is TRBV20-1, with TRBD1 matching 10 bases. This CDR3 comprises 14 residues. Per germline, CDR1 DFQATT and CDR2 SNEGSKA (reference sequence). The ends lost 5 bases at V and 8 bases at J; junction bases unmatched: 9. This CDR3 is CSAPTGGRSDIQYF. CDR3 nucleotides: TGCAGTGCTCCGACAGGGGGCAGGTCGGACATTCAGTACTTC.

V and J are TRBV20-1 and TRBJ1-5, with 7 bases lining up with TRBD1. The CDR3 totals 13 residues. V shed 5 bases and J 7 bases; nucleotides not matched to a gene: 8. CDR1 DFQATT and CDR2 SNEGSKA come from the germline V gene (reference sequence). The CDR3 sequence: CSAAPGGNQPQHF. CDR3 nucleotide sequence: TGCAGTGCTGCCCCAGGGGGGAACCAGCCCCAGCATTTT.

The genes are TRBV7-9 and TRBJ1-6; D may be TRBD1 (5 bases). CDR3 size: 15 residues. The V gene lost 4 bases and the J gene lost 7 bases, with 14 bases spanning the gap. CDR1 SEHNR and CDR2 FQNEAQ come from the germline V gene (reference sequence). CDR3 DNA sequence: TGTGCCAGCAGCTCTGAGGGACTGAGGAATTCACCCCTCCACTTT. Its protein product is CASSSEGLRNSPLHF.

The CDR3 here is CASSLFTPGPGLEQYF. CDR3 DNA sequence: TGTGCCAGCAGCTTATTTACTCCAGGGCCCGGGTTGGAGCAGTACTTC. The rearrangement joins TRBV7-9 to TRBJ2-7, with a weak D call TRBD1 (5 bases). V was trimmed by 2 bases and J by 7 bases, leaving 21 bases between them. Germline V CDR1 and CDR2: SEHNR, FQNEAQ (reference sequence). The CDR3 is 16 amino acids.

This rearrangement joins TRBV12-3 or TRBV12-4 to TRBJ2-1, with 16 bases that match TRBD2. V shed 5 bases and J 3 bases; nucleotides not matched to a gene: 7. CDR3 length: 18 residues. The CDR3 region is CASSPTGLAGGYYNEQFF. CDR3 DNA: TGTGCCAGCAGTCCCACGGGACTAGCGGGGGGGTACTACAATGAGCAGTTCTTC.

V and J are TRBV4-1 and TRBJ1-4, with D possibly matching TRBD1 (6 bases). Germline V gene sequence: CDR1 MGHRA, CDR2 YSYEKL. The CDR3 runs to 18 residues. V lost 0 bases and J 1 base, leaving 15 bases between the germline ends. CDR3 in amino acids: CASSQESRGRGTNEKLFF. The CDR3 DNA follows: TGCGCCAGCAGCCAAGAGTCCAGGGGAAGAGGAACTAATGAAAAACTGTTTTTT.

This clonotype came up a few times. The chain links TRBV7-8 to TRBJ1-2; tentative D call: TRBD1 (5 bases). V shed 3 bases and J shed 7 bases, with 18 bases lying between them. The CDR3 is 15 amino acids. Per germline, CDR1 SGHVS and CDR2 FQNEAQ. The CDR3: CASSFRGTSFGGYTF. The DNA for the CDR3 is TGTGCCAGCAGCTTCCGGGGGACCTCTTTTGGTGGCTACACCTTC.

This clonotype was found a few times. The V call is TRBV20-1, the J call TRBJ2-7; 8 nucleotides match TRBD2. Germline values: CDR1 DFQATT, CDR2 SNEGSKA (reference sequence). Trimming cost V 0 bases and J 3 bases; bases outside gene matches: 4. CDR3 size: 14 residues. In DNA, the CDR3 is TGCAGTGCTAGAGATCAAACTAGCGGCTACGAGCAGTACTTC. This gives the protein CSARDQTSGYEQYF.

To note about this clonotype: At one boundary the junction diverges from the germline segment, which might be a read error. This sequence joins TRBV5-5 and TRBJ2-1, with D perhaps matching TRBD1 or TRBD2 (5 bases each). Germline-derived CDR1 and CDR2 are SGHKS and YYEKEE (reference sequence). CDR3 length: 15 residues. CDR3 loop: CASRIWGSLYNQQFF. CDR3 bases: TGTGCCAGCAGAATCTGGGGGTCGCTTTACAATCAGCAGTTCTTC.

This clonotype was found a few times. The chain uses TRBV4-1 and TRBJ2-3; 12 nucleotides align to TRBD1. V lost 2 bases, J lost 2 bases, and 2 bases stayed unmatched. Germline CDR1 reads MGHRA; CDR2 reads YSYEKL. The CDR3 spans 16 residues. The DNA of the CDR3 is TGCGCCAGCAGCCAAAGGGGACAGGGGGCCACAGATACGCAGTATTTT. Translation: CASSQRGQGATDTQYF.

In DNA form, the CDR3 reads TGTGCCAGCTCACCACCGATGGGGGGTGAAAAACTGTTTTTT. Its translation: CASSPPMGGEKLFF. V gene TRBV18 combines with J gene TRBJ1-4, with D possibly TRBD1 on 5 matching bases. Between the trimmed V and J ends, which lost 0 bases and 7 bases, there was a span of 9 bases. This CDR3 spans 14 amino acids. Germline CDR1 KGHSH, CDR2 LQKENI.

This chain uses TRBV7-3 with TRBJ1-2; D unresolved. The V gene lost 1 base and the J gene lost 3 bases, with 6 bases spanning the gap. The CDR3 runs to 13 residues. In germline, CDR1 is SGHTA, CDR2 FQGTGA. The CDR3 nucleotides are TGTGCCAGCAGCTTAAACCGCGACTATGGCTACACCTTC. Amino acid sequence: CASSLNRDYGYTF.

This chain uses TRBV11-3 with TRBJ2-1; TRBD1 agrees at 10 bases. CDR1 is SGHNT and CDR2 is YENEEA in the germline V gene. CDR3 length equals 15 residues. J lost 9 bases, V lost 4 bases, and 9 bases had no gene match. Here the CDR3 reads CASSSGQGGVGEQFF. For the CDR3, the DNA is TGTGCCAGCAGCTCCGGACAGGGGGGGGTTGGTGAGCAGTTCTTC.

V gene TRBV7-6 combines with J gene TRBJ2-3, with 7 positions matching TRBD1. The germline CDR1 and CDR2 sequences are SGHVS and FNYEAQ. The CDR3 has 15 amino acids. The trim removed 6 bases at V and 6 bases at J, leaving 12 bases unmatched. The CDR3 here is CASSSNGQVSDTQYF. CDR3 DNA sequence: TGTGCCAGCAGTTCGAACGGACAGGTCTCGGATACGCAGTATTTT.